This TCR beta chain appears in the sequencing data of a study of T cell repertoires in ileal Crohn's disease. Repertoires were generated with immunoSEQ multiplex PCR, while TCRdb's copy carries only in-frame clones and drops some. The repertoire includes some 10,000 clones, 75% to 85% of them detected once, and about 15% sits in the top ten. Documented time point: neoterminal ileum biopsy at postoperative endoscopy, about 6 months after surgery. The sequencing sample was made of ileal tissue. This receptor was taken from an adult with Crohn's disease.

In DNA form, the CDR3 reads TGTGCCAGCAGCTTGGGACAGGGCAAGGGGGACATTCAGTACTTC. It codes for CASSLGQGKGDIQYF. The J gene is TRBJ2-4, the V gene TRBV7-2; the match to TRBD1 covers 9 bases. The germline CDR1 and CDR2 sequences are SGHTA and FQGNSA. J gave up 8 bases and V 3 bases, and 8 bases lay outside the gene matches. This CDR3 region has 15 residues.